A single sample is the source of the 8 T cell receptor beta chains below, sequenced in a study of blood T cell repertoires in COVID-19. Sequencing was performed with immunoSEQ multiplex PCR; in TCRdb, only in-frame clones are kept and a portion is missing. The sample lists 190,000 or so clones, about four fifths seen once, with roughly 12% in the top ten. The sequenced material came from PBMCs or T cells enriched from blood (not recorded which). The receptors come from a man aged 35 to 55 who had recovered from COVID-19.

V and J are TRBV6-6 and TRBJ1-3; TRBD1 matches 9 bases. The length of the CDR3 is 14 residues. Germline V gives CDR1 MNHNY, CDR2 SVGAGI (reference sequence). V shed 2 bases, J shed 7 bases, and the junction held 3 bases outside the gene matches. CDR3 region: CASSYGTGSNTIYF. The CDR3 nucleotides are TGTGCCAGCAGTTACGGGACAGGGTCGAACACCATATATTTT.

The rearrangement links TRBV28 to TRBJ1-5, with D hard to call. This CDR3 is built from 13 residues. Germline V CDR1 and CDR2: MDHEN, SYDVKM. The V end was cut by 7 bases, the J end by 5 bases, with 12 bases between. The CDR3 coding sequence is TGTGCCAGCACCCCCCAAATTTATCAGCCCCAGCATTTT. It encodes CASTPQIYQPQHF.

This sequence joins TRBV9 and TRBJ2-1, with a weak D call TRBD2 (6 bases). Deletions cut 0 bases from V and 6 bases from J, with 10 bases between. The V gene's germline CDR1 is SGDLS and CDR2 YYNGEE. This CDR3 is 14 amino acids long. The CDR3 DNA is TGTGCCAGCAGCGTAGTAACTAGCTCCAATGAGCAGTTCTTC. It specifies CASSVVTSSNEQFF.

This chain uses TRBV18 with TRBJ1-4; possible D gene TRBD1, 6 bases. V gave up 2 bases and J gave up 5 bases, with 12 bases separating them. Looked up from germline, CDR1 is KGHSH and CDR2 is LQKENI. The CDR3 spans 15 residues. CDR3 bases: TGTGCCAGCTCACCATCGGACAGAGGAAATGAAAAACTGTTTTTT. It codes for CASSPSDRGNEKLFF.

This clone was seen only once. J is TRBJ2-2 and V is TRBV12-5; the D is unclear. The CDR3 spans 16 residues. CDR1 is LGHNT and CDR2 is FRNRAP in the germline V gene. Trimming stripped 2 bases from V and 0 bases from J, with 10 bases between. CDR3 DNA sequence: TGTGCTAGTGGTTTGAAACTAAGCGCGAACACCGGGGAGCTGTTTTTT. It yields the protein CASGLKLSANTGELFF.

The CDR3 coding sequence is TGCGCCAGCAGCCAAGAGCAGGGGGCAGGGGAGATGTGTCAGCCCCAGCATTTT. It is translated as CASSQEQGAGEMCQPQHF. The rearrangement uses TRBV4-3 and TRBJ1-5; 8 nucleotides align to TRBD1. This CDR3 region has 18 residues. CDR1 is LGHNA, CDR2 YSLEER, per germline. Trimming took 0 bases from V and 6 from J; bases not matched to a gene: 13.

The CDR3 DNA is TGTGCCAGCAGCCGCACCCCGGGACTTTATTCCTACGAGCAGTACTTC. This gives the protein CASSRTPGLYSYEQYF. This rearrangement joins TRBV3-1 (or the pseudogene TRBV3-2) to TRBJ2-7; TRBD2 is a possible D gene (6 bases). Germline lookup yields CDR1 LGHDT and CDR2 YNNKEL (reference sequence). The CDR3 sequence is 16 residues long. Between the trimmed V and J ends, which lost 4 bases and 1 base, there was a span of 17 bases.

This clone has only one observation. The chain recombines TRBV5-1 with TRBJ1-4; 9 nucleotides line up with TRBD1. The CDR3 runs 16 residues. The V segment lost 2 bases and the J segment 6 bases; nucleotides outside the gene matches: 8. Germline CDR1 is SGHRS and CDR2 is YFSETQ. The CDR3 region is CASSLWDRDRDEKLFF. The CDR3, as DNA: TGCGCCAGCAGCTTATGGGACAGGGATCGCGATGAAAAACTGTTTTTT.